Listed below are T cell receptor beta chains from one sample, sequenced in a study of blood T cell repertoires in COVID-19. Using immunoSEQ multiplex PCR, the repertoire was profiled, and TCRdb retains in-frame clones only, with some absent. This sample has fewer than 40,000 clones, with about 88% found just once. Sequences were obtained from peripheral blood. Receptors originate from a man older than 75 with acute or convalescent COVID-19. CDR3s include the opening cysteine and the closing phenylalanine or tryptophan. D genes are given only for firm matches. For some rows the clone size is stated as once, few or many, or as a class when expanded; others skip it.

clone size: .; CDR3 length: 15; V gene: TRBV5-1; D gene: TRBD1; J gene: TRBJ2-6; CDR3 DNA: TGCGCCAGCAGCAGGGGACAGCCTGGGGCCAACGTCCTGACTTTC; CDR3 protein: CASSRGQPGANVLTF
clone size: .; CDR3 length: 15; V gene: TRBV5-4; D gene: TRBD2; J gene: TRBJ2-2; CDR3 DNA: TGTGCCAGCAGGCCCCCGGGACTAAACACCGGGGAGCTGTTTTTT; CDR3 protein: CASRPPGLNTGELFF
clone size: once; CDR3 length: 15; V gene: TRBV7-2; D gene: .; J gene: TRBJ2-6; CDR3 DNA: TGTGCCAGCAGCTTAGGGCTGACTGGGGCCAACGTCCTGACTTTC; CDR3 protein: CASSLGLTGANVLTF
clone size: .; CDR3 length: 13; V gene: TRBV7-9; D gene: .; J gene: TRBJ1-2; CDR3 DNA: TGTGCCAGCAGCTTTGAGGTTGCCTATGGCTACACCTTC; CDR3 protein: CASSFEVAYGYTF
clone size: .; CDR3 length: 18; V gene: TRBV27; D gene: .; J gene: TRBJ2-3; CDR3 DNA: TGTGCCAGCAGTTTAGGTCCCTACAGGGTCGAAGGCACAGATACGCAGTATTTT; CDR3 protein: CASSLGPYRVEGTDTQYF
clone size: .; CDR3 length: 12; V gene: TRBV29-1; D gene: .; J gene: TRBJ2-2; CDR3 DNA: TGCAGCGTTTTAAAGAACACCGGGGAGCTGTTTTTT; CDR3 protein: CSVLKNTGELFF
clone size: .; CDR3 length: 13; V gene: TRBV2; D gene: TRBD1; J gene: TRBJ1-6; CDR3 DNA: TGTGCCAGCAGGCAGGGGGGAGATTCACCCCTCCACTTT; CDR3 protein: CASRQGGDSPLHF
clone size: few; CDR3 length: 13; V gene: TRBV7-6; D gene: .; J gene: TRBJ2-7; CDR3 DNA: TGTGCCAGCAGCCCAGGGATCGACTACGAGCAGTACTTC; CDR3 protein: CASSPGIDYEQYF
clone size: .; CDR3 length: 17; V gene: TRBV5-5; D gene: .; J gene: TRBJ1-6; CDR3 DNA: TGTGCCAGCAGCTTGATATTATCGGGGGGCGCTGGATCACCCCTCCACTTT; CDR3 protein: CASSLILSGGAGSPLHF
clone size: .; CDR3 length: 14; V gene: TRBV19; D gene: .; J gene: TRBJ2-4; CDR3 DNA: TGTGCCAGTAGGGAAGGGGGAGCCAAAAACATTCAGTACTTC; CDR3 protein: CASREGGAKNIQYF
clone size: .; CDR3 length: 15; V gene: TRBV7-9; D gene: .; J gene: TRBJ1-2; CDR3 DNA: TGTGCCAGCAGCTCCCGCGTGGGGACACTCTATGGCTACACCTTC; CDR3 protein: CASSSRVGTLYGYTF
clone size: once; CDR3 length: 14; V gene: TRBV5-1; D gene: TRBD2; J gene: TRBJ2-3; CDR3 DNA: TGCGCCAGCGCTACTAGCGGGCGTGAAGATACGCAGTATTTT; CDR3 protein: CASATSGREDTQYF
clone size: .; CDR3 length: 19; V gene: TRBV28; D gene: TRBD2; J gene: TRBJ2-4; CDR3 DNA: TGTGCCAGCAGTTTATGGAGACTAGCGGGAGGGCCGGCCAAAAACATTCAGTACTTC; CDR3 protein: CASSLWRLAGGPAKNIQYF
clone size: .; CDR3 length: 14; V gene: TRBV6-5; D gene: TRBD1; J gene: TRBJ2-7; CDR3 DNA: TGTGCCAGCAGTAAGTCCTGGACAGGGAACGAGCAGTACTTC; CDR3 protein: CASSKSWTGNEQYF
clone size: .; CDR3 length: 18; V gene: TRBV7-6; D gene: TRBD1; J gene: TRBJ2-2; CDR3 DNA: TGTGCCAGCAGCTTAGAATCGGCAGGGGGCCGTTACACCGGGGAGCTGTTTTTT; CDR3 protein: CASSLESAGGRYTGELFF
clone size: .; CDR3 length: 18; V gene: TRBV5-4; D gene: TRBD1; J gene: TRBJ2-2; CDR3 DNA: TGTGCCAGCAGCTTTTCCCGAGGGACAGGGGGCTCTGGCGGGGAGCTGTTTTTT; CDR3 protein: CASSFSRGTGGSGGELFF
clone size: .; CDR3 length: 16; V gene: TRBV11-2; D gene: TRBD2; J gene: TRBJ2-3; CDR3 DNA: TGTGCCAGCAGCTACGGACTAGCGGGGGGCACAGATACGCAGTATTTT; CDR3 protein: CASSYGLAGGTDTQYF
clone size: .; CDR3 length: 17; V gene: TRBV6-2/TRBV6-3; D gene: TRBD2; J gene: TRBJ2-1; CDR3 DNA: TGTGCCAGCAGTTATGACACTAGCGACACCCGGGGGGATGAGCAGTTCTTC; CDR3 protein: CASSYDTSDTRGDEQFF
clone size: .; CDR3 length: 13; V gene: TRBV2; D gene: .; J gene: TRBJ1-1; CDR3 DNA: TGTGCCAGCAGTGAGACAGCGAACACTGAAGCTTTCTTT; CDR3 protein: CASSETANTEAFF
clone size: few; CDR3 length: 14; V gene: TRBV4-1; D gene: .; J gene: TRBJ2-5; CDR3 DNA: TGCGCCAGCAGCCAAATCGGAGGGGTAGAGACCCAGTACTTC; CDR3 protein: CASSQIGGVETQYF
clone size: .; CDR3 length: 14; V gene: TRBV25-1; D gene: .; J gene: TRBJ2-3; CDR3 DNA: TGTGCCAGCAGGCTCAGTGGAGGCACAGATACGCAGTATTTT; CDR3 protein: CASRLSGGTDTQYF
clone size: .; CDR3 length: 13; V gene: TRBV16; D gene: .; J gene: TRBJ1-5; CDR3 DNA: TGTGCCAGCAGCCAATCTCAGGGTCAGCCCCAGCATTTT; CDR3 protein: CASSQSQGQPQHF
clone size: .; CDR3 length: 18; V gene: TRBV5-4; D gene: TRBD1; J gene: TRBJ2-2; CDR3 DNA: TGTGCCAGCAGCTTGGCCCTACAGGGGGCGGGGAACACCGGGGAGCTGTTTTTT; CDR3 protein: CASSLALQGAGNTGELFF
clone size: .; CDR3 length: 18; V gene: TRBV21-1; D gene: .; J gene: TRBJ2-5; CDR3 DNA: TGTGCCAGCAGCAAAGCGCTGGTACAGGGGGCTCGAAGAGAGACCCAGTACTTC; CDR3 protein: CASSKALVQGARRETQYF
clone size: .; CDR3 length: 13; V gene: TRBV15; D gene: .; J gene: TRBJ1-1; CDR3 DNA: TGTGCCACCAGCAGAGATCGAGAATCTGAAGCTTTCTTT; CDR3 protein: CATSRDRESEAFF
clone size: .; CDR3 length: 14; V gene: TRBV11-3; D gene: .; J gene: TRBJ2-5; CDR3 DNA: TGTGCCAGCAGCCCGGCTAGGGGGCAAGAGACCCAGTACTTC; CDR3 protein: CASSPARGQETQYF
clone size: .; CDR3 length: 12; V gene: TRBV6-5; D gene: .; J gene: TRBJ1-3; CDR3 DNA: TGTGCCAGCGGCAGCTCTGGAAACACCATATATTTT; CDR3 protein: CASGSSGNTIYF
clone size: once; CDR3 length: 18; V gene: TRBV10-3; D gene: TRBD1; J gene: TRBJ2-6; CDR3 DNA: TGTGCCATCAGTCGAACCGGGACAGGCTTCTCTGGGGCCAACGTCCTGACTTTC; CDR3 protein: CAISRTGTGFSGANVLTF
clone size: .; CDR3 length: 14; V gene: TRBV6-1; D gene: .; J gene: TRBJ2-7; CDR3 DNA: TGTGCCAGCAGTGAAGCAGACAGAGACTACGAGCAGTACTTC; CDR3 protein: CASSEADRDYEQYF
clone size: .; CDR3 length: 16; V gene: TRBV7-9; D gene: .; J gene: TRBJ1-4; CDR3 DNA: TGTGCCAGCAGCTTATACTCACTCAGGGGTCAAGAAAAACTGTTTTTT; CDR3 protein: CASSLYSLRGQEKLFF
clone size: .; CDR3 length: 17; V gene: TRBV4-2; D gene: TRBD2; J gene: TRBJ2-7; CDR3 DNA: TGTGCCAGCAGCCAAGATTCTCGGACTAGCTTGTTCTACGAGCAGTACTTC; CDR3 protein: CASSQDSRTSLFYEQYF
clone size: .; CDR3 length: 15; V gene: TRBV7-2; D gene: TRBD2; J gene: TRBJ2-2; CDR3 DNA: TGTGCCAGCAGCTCGAGACTAGCCGCCACCGGGGAGCTGTTTTTT; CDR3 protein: CASSSRLAATGELFF
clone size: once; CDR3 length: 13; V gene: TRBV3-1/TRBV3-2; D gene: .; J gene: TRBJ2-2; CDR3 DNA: TGTGCCAGCAGATACCTGGAGGTCGGGGAGCTGTTTTTT; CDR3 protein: CASRYLEVGELFF
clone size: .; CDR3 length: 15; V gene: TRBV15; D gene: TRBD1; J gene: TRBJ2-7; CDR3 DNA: TGTGCCACCAGCAGAGATATCGGACAGGGTTACGAGCAGTACTTC; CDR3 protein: CATSRDIGQGYEQYF
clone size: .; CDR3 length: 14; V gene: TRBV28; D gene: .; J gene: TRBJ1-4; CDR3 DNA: TGTGCCAGCAGCCTAAGCAGGGGCGGTGAAAAACTGTTTTTT; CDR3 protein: CASSLSRGGEKLFF
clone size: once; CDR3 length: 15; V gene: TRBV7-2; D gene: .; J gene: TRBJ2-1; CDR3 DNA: TGTGCCAGCAGCTTAGCAGCGGCCTCCTACAATGAGCAGTTCTTC; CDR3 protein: CASSLAAASYNEQFF
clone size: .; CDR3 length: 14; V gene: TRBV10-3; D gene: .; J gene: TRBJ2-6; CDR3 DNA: TGTGCCACCGGGGGAGGCTCTGGGGCCAACGTCCTGACTTTC; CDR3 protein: CATGGGSGANVLTF
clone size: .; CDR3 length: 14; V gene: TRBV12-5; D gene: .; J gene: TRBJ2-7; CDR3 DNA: TGTGCTAGTGGTTTATCAGGCGATATGGGCGAGCAGTACTTC; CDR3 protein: CASGLSGDMGEQYF
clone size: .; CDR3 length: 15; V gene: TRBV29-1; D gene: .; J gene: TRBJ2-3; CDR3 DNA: TGCAGCGCCTCTTTACCGGGATTGGGCACAGATACGCAGTATTTT; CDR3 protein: CSASLPGLGTDTQYF
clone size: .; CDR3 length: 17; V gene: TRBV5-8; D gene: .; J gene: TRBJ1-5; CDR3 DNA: TGTGCCAGCAGCTTGGCTTTAGGGTCGGGGGGCAATCAGCCCCAGCATTTT; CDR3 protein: CASSLALGSGGNQPQHF
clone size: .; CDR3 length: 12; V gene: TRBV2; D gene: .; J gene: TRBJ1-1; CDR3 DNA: TGTGCCAGCATGTTCGGGGTGCGCGAAGCTTTCTTT; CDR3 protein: CASMFGVREAFF
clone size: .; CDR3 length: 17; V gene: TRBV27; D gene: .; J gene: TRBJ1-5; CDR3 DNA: TGTGCCAGCAGTTTATCGATTCCAGGGTATAGCAATCAGCCCCAGCATTTT; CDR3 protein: CASSLSIPGYSNQPQHF
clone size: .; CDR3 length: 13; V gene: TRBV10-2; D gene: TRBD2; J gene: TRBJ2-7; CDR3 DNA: TGCGCCAGCAGTGACGGGGGGGAGTACGAGCAGTACTTC; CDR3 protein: CASSDGGEYEQYF
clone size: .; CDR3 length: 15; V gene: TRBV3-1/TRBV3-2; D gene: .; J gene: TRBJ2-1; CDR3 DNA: TGTGCCAGCAGCCCCGGGTCCCAATCCTACAATGAGCAGTTCTTC; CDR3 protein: CASSPGSQSYNEQFF